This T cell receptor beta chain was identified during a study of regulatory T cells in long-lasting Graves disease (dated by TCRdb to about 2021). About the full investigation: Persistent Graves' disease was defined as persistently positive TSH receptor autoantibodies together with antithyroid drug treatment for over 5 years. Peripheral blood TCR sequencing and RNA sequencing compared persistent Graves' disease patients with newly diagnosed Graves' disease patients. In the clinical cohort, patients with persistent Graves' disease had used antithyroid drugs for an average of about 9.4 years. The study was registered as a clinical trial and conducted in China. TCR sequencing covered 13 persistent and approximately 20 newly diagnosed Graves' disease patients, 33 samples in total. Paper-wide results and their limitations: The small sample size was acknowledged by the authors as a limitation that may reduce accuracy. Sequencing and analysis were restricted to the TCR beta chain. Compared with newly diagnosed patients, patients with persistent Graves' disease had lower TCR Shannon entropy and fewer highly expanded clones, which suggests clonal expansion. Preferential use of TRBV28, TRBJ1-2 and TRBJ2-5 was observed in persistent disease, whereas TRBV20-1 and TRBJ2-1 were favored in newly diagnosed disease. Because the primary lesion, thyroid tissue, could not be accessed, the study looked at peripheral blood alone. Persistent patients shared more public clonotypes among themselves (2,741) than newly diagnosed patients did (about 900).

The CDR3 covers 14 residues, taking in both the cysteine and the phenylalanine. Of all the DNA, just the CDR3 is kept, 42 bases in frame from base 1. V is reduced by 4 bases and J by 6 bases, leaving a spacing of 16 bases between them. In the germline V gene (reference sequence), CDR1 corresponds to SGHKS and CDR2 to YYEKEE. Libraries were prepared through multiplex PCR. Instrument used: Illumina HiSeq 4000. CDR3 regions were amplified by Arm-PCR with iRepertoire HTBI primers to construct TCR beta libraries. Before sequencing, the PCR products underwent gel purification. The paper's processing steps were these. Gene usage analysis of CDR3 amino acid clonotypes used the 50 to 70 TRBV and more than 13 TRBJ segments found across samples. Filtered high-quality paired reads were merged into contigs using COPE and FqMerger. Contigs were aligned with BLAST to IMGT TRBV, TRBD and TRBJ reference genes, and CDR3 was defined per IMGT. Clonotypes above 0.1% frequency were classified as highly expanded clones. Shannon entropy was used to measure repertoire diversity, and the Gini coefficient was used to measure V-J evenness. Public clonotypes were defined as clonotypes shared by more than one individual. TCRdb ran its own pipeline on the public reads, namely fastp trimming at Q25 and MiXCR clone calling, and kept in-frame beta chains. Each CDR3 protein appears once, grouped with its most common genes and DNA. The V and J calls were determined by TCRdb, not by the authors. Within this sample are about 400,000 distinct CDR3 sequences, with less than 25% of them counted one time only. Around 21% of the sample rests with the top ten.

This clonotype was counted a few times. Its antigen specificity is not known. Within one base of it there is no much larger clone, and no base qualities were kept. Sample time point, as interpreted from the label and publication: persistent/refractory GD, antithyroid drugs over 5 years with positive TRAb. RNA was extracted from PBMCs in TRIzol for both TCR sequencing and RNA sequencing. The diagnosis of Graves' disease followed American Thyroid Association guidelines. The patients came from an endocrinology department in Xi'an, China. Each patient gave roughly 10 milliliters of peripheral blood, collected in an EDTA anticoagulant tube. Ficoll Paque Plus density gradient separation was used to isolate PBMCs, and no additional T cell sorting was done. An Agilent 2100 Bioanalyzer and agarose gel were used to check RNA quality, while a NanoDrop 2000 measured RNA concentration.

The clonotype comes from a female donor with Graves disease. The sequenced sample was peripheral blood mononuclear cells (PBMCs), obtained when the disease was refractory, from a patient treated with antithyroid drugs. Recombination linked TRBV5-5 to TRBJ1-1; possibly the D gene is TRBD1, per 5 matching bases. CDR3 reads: CASSRVGGRAEAFF. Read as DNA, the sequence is TGTGCCAGCAGCCGGGTGGGGGGAAGAGCTGAAGCTTTCTTT.